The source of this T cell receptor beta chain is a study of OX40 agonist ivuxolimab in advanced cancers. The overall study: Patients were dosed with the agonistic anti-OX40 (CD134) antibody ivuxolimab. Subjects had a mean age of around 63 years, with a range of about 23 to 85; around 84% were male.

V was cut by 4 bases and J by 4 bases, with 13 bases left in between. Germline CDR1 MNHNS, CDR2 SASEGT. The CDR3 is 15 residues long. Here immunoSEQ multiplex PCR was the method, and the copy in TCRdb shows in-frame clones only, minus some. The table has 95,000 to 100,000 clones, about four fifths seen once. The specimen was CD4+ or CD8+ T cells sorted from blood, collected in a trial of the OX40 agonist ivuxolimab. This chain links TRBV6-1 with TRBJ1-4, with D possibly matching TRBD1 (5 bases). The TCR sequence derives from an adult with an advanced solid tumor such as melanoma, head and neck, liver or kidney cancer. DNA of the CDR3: TGTGCCAGCAGTGCTTATTCCGGGGGTAATGAAAAACTGTTTTTT. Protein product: CASSAYSGGNEKLFF.